This T cell receptor beta chain was sequenced during a study of T-cell reconstitution after alpha-beta-depleted transplantation in children. The sample holds many counts of this clonotype. Unique molecular identifiers were used to barcode this TCRbeta library. MiXCR was run by TCRdb on the PCR reads, yielding one entry per CDR3 protein. The repertoire has roughly 76,000 distinct CDR3 sequences, approximately 10% of them found once; the top ten carry roughly an eighth. Trimming took 2 bases from V and 8 from J; bases not matched to a gene: 0. CDR1 is DFQATT and CDR2 is SNEGSKA in the germline V gene (reference sequence). CDR3 length: 12 amino acids.

V usage is TRBV20-1 and J usage is TRBJ2-1; 10 bases are a match to TRBD2. Sequenced here: PBMCs, sampled before TCRalphabeta/CD19-depleted stem cell transplant. The receptor's source is a boy aged 10-17 years with acute myeloid leukemia, due to receive a stem cell transplant. The CDR3 loop reads CSARLAGDEQFF. The CDR3 DNA reads as TGCAGTGCTAGACTAGCGGGAGATGAGCAGTTCTTC.